Listed here are 6 T cell receptor beta chains from one sample, sequenced in a study of blood T cell repertoires in COVID-19. Some clones are missing from TCRdb's copy, which holds only in-frame ones; the method was immunoSEQ multiplex PCR. In the table there are over 130,000 clones, approximately 87% of which are singletons. Sequencing was carried out using PBMCs or T cells enriched from blood (not recorded which). These receptors were obtained from a man in his fifties in a cohort exposed to, infected with or recovered from COVID-19 (not recorded which).

The chain recombines TRBV5-6 with TRBJ2-4; TRBD2 agrees at 7 bases. The junction had 11 bases not matched to a gene; V was cut back by 2 bases and J by 3 bases. The CDR3 runs to 17 residues. Germline V lookup: CDR1 SGHDT, CDR2 YYEEEE. The CDR3 region is CASSLRAGALGKNIQYF. The CDR3, as DNA: TGTGCCAGCAGCTTACGGGCGGGAGCCTTAGGCAAAAACATTCAGTACTTC.

This chain connects TRBV30 to TRBJ1-3; D may be TRBD1 (5 bases). With 4 bases removed from V and 4 bases from J, the gap between germline ends came to 11 bases. Germline V lookup: CDR1 GTSNPN, CDR2 SVGIG (reference sequence). This CDR3 comprises 13 residues. CDR3 nucleotides: TGTGCCTGGAAGGACAATTGGGGAAACACCATATATTTT. Translating gives CAWKDNWGNTIYF.

J is TRBJ2-7 and V is TRBV15; 7 nucleotides agree with TRBD1. Trimming removed 0 bases from V and 2 bases from J; junction bases left unmatched: 7. The CDR3 runs 16 residues. Per germline, CDR1 LNHNV and CDR2 YYDKDF (reference sequence). The chain's CDR3 is CATSRDRDRVTYEQYF. CDR3 in DNA: TGTGCCACCAGCAGAGATCGTGACAGGGTAACCTACGAGCAGTACTTC. Full variable domain (outside the CDR3, taken from reference TRBV15 and TRBJ2-7): DAMVIQNPRYQVTQFGKPVTLSCSQTLNHNVMYWYQQKSSQAPKLLFHYYDKDFNNEADTPDNFQSRRPNTSFCFLDIRSPGLGDTAMYLCATSRDRDRVTYEQYFGPGTRLTVT.

The chain recombines TRBV19 with TRBJ2-2; D uncertain. V lost 6 bases to trimming and J lost 6 bases, with 8 bases between them. This CDR3 region has 12 residues. Germline CDR1 reads LNHDA; CDR2 reads SQIVND (reference sequence). DNA of the CDR3: TGTGCCAGTAGAGCTCGCGCCGGGGAGCTGTTTTTT. This encodes CASRARAGELFF.

This clone is a singleton in its sample. V is TRBV7-3 and J is TRBJ2-1, with TRBD2 matching over 7 bases. The V gene's germline CDR1 is SGHTA and CDR2 FQGTGA. The CDR3 length is 16 residues. With 7 bases clipped from V and 2 bases from J, the junction kept 11 bases outside the gene matches. The CDR3 region has the DNA TGTGCCAGCATAACCAGAGCGGGACCCCCCTACAATGAGCAGTTCTTC. Encoded protein: CASITRAGPPYNEQFF.

The genes are TRBV28 and TRBJ2-7; TRBD1 aligns across 9 bases. The germline V gene has CDR1 MDHEN and CDR2 SYDVKM. Germline trimming cut 8 bases from V and 3 bases from J; bases unmatched to any gene: 11. The CDR3 is 15 amino acids. The CDR3 region has the DNA TGTGCCAGCGGCCCCCCGCCGGGACAGGGCTACGAGCAGTACTTC. Protein: CASGPPPGQGYEQYF.